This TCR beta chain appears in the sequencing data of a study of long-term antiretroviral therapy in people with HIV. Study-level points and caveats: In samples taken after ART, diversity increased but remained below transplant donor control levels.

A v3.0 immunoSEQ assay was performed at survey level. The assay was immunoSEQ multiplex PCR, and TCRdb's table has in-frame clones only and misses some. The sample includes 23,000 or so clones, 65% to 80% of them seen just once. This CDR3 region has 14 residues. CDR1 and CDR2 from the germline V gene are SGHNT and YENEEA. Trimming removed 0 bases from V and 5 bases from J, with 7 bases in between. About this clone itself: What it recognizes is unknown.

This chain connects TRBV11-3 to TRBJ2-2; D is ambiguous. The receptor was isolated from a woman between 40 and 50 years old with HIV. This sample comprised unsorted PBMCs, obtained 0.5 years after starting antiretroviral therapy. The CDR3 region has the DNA TGTGCCAGCAGCTTAGATCCGGCGACCGGGGAGCTGTTTTTT. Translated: CASSLDPATGELFF.